The clone carrying this T cell receptor beta chain appeared many times. Germline V lookup: CDR1 SNHLY, CDR2 FYNNEI. This CDR3 contains 16 residues. V trimming: 2 bases; J trimming: 5 bases; junction bases outside the gene matches: 11. The sample is drawn from a study of regulatory T cells in long-lasting Graves disease. Time point noted: newly diagnosed GD, antithyroid drugs for less than 3 months. The TCR library used RNA extracted from PBMCs. Assembly of TCR beta libraries relied on iRepertoire HTBI primers together with Arm-PCR of CDR3 regions. MiXCR, run by TCRdb on the multiplex PCR reads, gives a single entry per CDR3 protein. The sample records about 560,000 distinct CDR3 sequences, 15% to 20% being singletons. Another study also made use of these data, one on T cells in Graves' hyperthyroidism and ophthalmopathy.

The receptor's source is a man younger than 35 with Graves disease. Sequenced material: peripheral blood mononuclear cells (PBMCs), taken at new diagnosis, from a patient treated with antithyroid drugs. The gene calls are TRBV2 and TRBJ2-5; TRBD2 matches 7 bases. The DNA for the CDR3 is TGTGCCAGCAGTGAAATTTCGAGCGGGATGGGGGAGACCCAGTACTTC. Protein: CASSEISSGMGETQYF.